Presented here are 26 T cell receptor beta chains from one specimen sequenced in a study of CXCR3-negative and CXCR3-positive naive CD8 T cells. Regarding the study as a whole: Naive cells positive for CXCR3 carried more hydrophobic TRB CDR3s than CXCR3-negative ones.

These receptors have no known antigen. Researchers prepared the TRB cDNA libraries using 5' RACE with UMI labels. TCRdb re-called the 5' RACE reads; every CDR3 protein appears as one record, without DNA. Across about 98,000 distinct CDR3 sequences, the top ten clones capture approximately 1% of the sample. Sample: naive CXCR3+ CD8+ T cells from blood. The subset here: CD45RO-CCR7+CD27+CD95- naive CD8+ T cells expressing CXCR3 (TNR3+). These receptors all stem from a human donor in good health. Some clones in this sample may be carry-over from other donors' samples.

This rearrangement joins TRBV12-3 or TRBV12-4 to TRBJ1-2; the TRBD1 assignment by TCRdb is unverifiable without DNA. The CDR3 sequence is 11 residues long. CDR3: CASSRGHGYTF.

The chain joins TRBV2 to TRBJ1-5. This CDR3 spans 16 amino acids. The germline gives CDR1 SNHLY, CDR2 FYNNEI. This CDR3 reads CASSEARNPGNQPQHF.

This chain's CDR3 is CASSSVLSDYEQYF. The chain recombines TRBV28 with TRBJ2-7. The CDR3 contains 14 residues. Germline V gives CDR1 MDHEN, CDR2 SYDVKM.

This CDR3 is CASSLTLGNEQFF. This sequence joins TRBV7-9 and TRBJ2-1; TCRdb picks TRBD1, but there is no DNA to check that call. The CDR3 has 13 amino acids. Germline-derived CDR1 and CDR2 are SEHNR and FQNEAQ (reference sequence).

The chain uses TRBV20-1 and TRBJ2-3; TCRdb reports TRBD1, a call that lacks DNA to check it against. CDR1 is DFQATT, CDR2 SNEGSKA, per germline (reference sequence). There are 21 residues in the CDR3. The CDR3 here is CSARLLLAGGEYGMGTDTQYF.

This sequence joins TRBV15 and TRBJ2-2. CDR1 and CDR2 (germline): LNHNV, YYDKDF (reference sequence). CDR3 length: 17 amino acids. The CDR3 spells CATSSPQGTPNTGELFF.

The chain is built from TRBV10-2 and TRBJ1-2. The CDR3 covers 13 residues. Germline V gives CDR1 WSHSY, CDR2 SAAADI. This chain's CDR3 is CASSDQPNYGYTF.

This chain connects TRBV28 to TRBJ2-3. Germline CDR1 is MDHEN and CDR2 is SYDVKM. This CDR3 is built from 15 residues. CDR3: CASSFVGTSTDTQYF.

CDR3 in amino acids: CASSEAARNYGYTF. The chain has TRBV2 and TRBJ1-2. The CDR3 is 14 amino acids. Looked up from germline, CDR1 is SNHLY and CDR2 is FYNNEI.

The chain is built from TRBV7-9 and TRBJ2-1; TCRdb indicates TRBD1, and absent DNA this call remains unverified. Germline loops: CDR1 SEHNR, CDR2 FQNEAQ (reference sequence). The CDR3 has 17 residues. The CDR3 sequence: CASSPRTGTPAYNEQFF.

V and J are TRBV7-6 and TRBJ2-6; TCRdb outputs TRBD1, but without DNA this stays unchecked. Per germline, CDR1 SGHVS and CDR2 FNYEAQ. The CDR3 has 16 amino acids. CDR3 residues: CASSFQGTSGANVLTF. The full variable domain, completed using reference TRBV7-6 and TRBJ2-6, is GAGVSQSPRYKVTKRGQDVALRCDPISGHVSLYWYRQALGQGPEFLTYFNYEAQQDKSGLPNDRFSAERPEGSISTLTIQRTEQRDSAMYRCASSFQGTSGANVLTFGAGSRLTVL.

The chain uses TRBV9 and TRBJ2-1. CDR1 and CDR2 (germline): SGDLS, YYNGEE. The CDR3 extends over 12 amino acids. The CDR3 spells CASSVGYNEQFF.

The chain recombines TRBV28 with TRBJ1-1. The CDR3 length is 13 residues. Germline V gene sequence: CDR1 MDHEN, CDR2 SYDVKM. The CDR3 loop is CASRTTENTEAFF.

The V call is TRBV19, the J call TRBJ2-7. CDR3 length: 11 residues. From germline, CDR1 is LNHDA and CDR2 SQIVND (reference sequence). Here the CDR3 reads CASSWGYEQYF.

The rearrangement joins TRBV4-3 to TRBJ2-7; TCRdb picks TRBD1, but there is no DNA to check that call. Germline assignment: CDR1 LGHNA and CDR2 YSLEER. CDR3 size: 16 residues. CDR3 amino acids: CASSQATGDYSYEQYF.

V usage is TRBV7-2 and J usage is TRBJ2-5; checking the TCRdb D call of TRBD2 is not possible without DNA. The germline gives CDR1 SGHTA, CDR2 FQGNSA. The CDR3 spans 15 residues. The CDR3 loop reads CASSSALAVGESQYF.

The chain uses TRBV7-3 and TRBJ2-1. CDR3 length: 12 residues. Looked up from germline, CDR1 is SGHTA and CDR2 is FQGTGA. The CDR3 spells CASSLDGNEQFF.

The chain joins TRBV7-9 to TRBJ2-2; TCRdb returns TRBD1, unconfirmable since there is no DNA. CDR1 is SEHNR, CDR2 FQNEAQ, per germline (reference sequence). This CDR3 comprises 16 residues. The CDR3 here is CASSLVARGNTGELFF.

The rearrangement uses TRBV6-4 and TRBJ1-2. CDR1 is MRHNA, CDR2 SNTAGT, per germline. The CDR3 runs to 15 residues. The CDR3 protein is CASSLSKNQPYGYTF.

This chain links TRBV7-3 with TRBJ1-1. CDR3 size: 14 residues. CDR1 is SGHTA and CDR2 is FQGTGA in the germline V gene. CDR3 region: CASSLNGDLKEAFF.

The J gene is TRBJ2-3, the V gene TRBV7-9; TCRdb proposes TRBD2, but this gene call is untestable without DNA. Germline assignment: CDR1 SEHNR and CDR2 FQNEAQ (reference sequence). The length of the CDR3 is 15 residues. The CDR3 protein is CAITGGKKTADTQYF.

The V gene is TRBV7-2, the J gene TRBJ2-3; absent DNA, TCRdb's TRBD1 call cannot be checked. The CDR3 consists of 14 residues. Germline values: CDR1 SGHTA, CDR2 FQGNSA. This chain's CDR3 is CASSLQGMTDTQYF.

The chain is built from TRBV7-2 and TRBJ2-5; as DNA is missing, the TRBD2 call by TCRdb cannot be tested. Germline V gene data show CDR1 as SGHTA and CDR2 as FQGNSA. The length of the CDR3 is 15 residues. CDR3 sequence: CASCSGGGFTETQYF.

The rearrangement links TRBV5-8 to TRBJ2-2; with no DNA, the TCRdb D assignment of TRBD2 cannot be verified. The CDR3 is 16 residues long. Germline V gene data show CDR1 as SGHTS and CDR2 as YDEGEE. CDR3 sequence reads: CASSSWTSGEAGELFF.

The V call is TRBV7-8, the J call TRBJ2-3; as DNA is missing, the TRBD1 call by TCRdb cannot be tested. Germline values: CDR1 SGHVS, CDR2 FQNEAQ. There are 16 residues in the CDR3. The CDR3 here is CASSDQGSTSTDTQYF.

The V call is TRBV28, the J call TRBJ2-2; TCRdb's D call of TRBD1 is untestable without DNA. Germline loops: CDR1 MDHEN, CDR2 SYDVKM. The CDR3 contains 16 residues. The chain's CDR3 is CASSPPGQGPTGELFF.